This T cell receptor beta chain was documented in a study of cytomegalovirus exposure and HLA in healthy donors. PCR primers comprised 60 Vbeta and 13 Jbeta primers. Data came from immunoSEQ multiplex PCR; TCRdb stores just in-frame clones and leaves some out. The sample records about 150,000 clones, roughly 63% being singletons. A word on this clone: Its antigen is not known.

Findings and caveats of the study: The likely origin of a cluster of highly shared sequence variants was a sequencing artifact.

This CDR3 is 16 amino acids long. Between the trimmed V and J ends, which lost 0 bases and 4 bases, there was a span of 17 bases. In germline, CDR1 is SGHRS, CDR2 YFSETQ. The chain links TRBV5-1 to TRBJ2-7; TRBD1 is a possible D gene (7 bases). Material for sequencing was PBMCs. The receptor's source is a woman in her fifties or sixties in good health and CMV-seropositive. CDR3 sequence: CASSLAPTGAGYEQYF. The CDR3 nucleotides read TGCGCCAGCAGCTTGGCCCCTACAGGGGCGGGATACGAGCAGTACTTC. Full variable domain (rest looked up from reference TRBV5-1 and TRBJ2-7): KAGVTQTPRYLIKTRGQQVTLSCSPISGHRSVSWYQQTPGQGLQFLFEYFSETQRNKGNFPGRFSGRQFSNSRSEMNVSTLELGDSALYLCASSLAPTGAGYEQYFGPGTRLTVT.